This T cell receptor (beta chain) comes out of a study of blood T cell repertoires in COVID-19. The overall study: T cells, B-cell-depleted T cells, or PBMCs provided the cDNA or gDNA that served as material.

With regard to this clone: The junction departs from germline at one end; a sequencing error may be responsible.

The table came from immunoSEQ multiplex PCR; TCRdb's copy has only in-frame clones and leaves some out. The sample contains approximately 62,000 clones, over 75% of which appear only once. This sequence was found in a man older than 75 with acute or convalescent COVID-19. Sequenced: peripheral blood.

CDR3 residues: CSVEDYNAADTQYF. The CDR3 coding sequence is TGCAGCGTCGAAGACTATAACGCCGCAGATACGCAGTATTTT. This chain connects TRBV29-1 to TRBJ2-3, with D possibly TRBD2 on 5 matching bases. Germline V CDR1 and CDR2: SQVTM, ANQGSEA. This CDR3 has 14 residues.